This is a list of T cell receptor beta chains from one sample in a study of T cell changes during pregnancy in multiple sclerosis. The repertoire was sequenced with immunoSEQ multiplex PCR; TCRdb's copy has only in-frame clones and lacks some. The repertoire consists of 45,000 to 65,000 clones, with over 80% occurring once and the leading ten covering under 0.7%. The material was CD4+ T cells from peripheral blood mononuclear cells, obtained after pregnancy. Receptors originate from a female donor with multiple sclerosis, enrolled in a pregnancy study. CDR3s include the opening cysteine and the closing phenylalanine or tryptophan. Fields, in order: V gene, J gene, D gene, clone size, CDR3 DNA, CDR3 protein. D genes are given only for firm matches. The listing skips clone size in some rows; elsewhere it reads once, few, many or a size class.

TRBV28	TRBJ2-1	TRBD2	NA	TGTGCCAGCAGTTTAAGGACTAGCGGGTTTCAGCAGTTCTTC	CASSLRTSGFQQFF
TRBV2	TRBJ2-7	NA	NA	TGTGCCAGCAAACGGGACTCCTACGAGCAGTACTTC	CASKRDSYEQYF
TRBV7-9	TRBJ2-1	TRBD2	NA	TGTGCCAGCAGCTTAGCGCAGACTAGCGGGAGCTATGAGCAGTTCTTC	CASSLAQTSGSYEQFF
TRBV7-9	TRBJ1-4	NA	NA	TGTGCCAGCAGCTCCTCGGGGGGGCGAGAAAAACTGTTTTTT	CASSSSGGREKLFF
TRBV2	TRBJ2-1	NA	NA	TGTGCCAGCAGTGAAAACTTGGCAGCGTACAATGAGCAGTTCTTC	CASSENLAAYNEQFF
TRBV18	TRBJ2-7	TRBD1	NA	TGTGCCAGCTCCCCGAGGGACAGGGGTTCCTACGAGCAGTACTTC	CASSPRDRGSYEQYF
TRBV19	TRBJ2-3	NA	NA	TGTGCCAGTAGTAGCCATACGGGTGGGGATACGCAGTATTTT	CASSSHTGGDTQYF
TRBV11-2	TRBJ2-1	TRBD2	NA	TGTGCCAGCAGCTCCGGGACTAGCGGGAGGGGATCCTACAATGAGCAGTTCTTC	CASSSGTSGRGSYNEQFF
TRBV29-1	TRBJ2-7	NA	NA	TGCAGCCCAATTGTAGTCTCCTACGAGCAGTACTTC	CSPIVVSYEQYF
TRBV2	TRBJ1-1	NA	once	TGTGCCAGCAGTGAATGGCAGGGTGGCACTGAAGCTTTCTTT	CASSEWQGGTEAFF
TRBV5-1	TRBJ2-5	NA	NA	TGCGCCAGCAGCTGGGGGGACAGTCGGGGAGAGACCCAGTACTTC	CASSWGDSRGETQYF
TRBV18	TRBJ1-1	NA	few	TGTGCCAGCTCACCACCGTTGGGCAGGAACACTGAAGCTTTCTTT	CASSPPLGRNTEAFF
TRBV15	TRBJ2-7	NA	NA	TGTGCCACCAGCCCCCAGACACTTACTTCCTACGAGCAGTACTTC	CATSPQTLTSYEQYF
TRBV6-1	TRBJ2-1	TRBD1	NA	TGTGCCAGCAGTGAACAAGGACAGGTCTACAATGAGCAGTTCTTC	CASSEQGQVYNEQFF
TRBV27	TRBJ1-1	TRBD1	NA	TGTGCCAGCAGTCTGACAGGGGGCTACACTGAAGCTTTCTTT	CASSLTGGYTEAFF
TRBV7-9	TRBJ2-7	NA	NA	TGTGCCAGCAGCTTAAACCCAGGGAACTACGAGCAGTACTTC	CASSLNPGNYEQYF
TRBV7-2	TRBJ2-7	NA	NA	TGTGCCAGCAGCTCACAGGGTGGGATTGTTCGGCAGTACTTC	CASSSQGGIVRQYF
TRBV19	TRBJ1-5	NA	NA	TGTGCCAGTAGTAGACCGGGACATATTAGCAATCAGCCCCAGCATTTT	CASSRPGHISNQPQHF
TRBV28	TRBJ2-4	NA	NA	TGTGCCAGCAGTTTGACTAATCCTGGACAAAACATTCAGTACTTC	CASSLTNPGQNIQYF
TRBV6-5	TRBJ2-2	TRBD1	NA	TGTGCCAGCAGCGCGACAGGGGGGACCGGGGAGCTGTTTTTT	CASSATGGTGELFF